The T cell receptor (beta chain) under discussion was sequenced for a study of cytomegalovirus exposure and HLA in healthy donors. Study as a whole: There were about 86 million unique TCRs (from HLA-typed donors) in an early data release. Among the 398 genotyped donors, more than 70% were placed in the Caucasian-associated ancestry cluster. Study-wide findings and caveats: Associated with HLA alleles at 0.05 false discovery rate in a later analysis were about 17,000 TCR beta sequences.

The CDR3 extends over 13 amino acids. Trimming stripped 4 bases from V and 8 bases from J, with 12 bases between. Germline V gene sequence: CDR1 SEHNR, CDR2 FQNEAQ (reference sequence). In this sample, this clone turned up a few times. Its target is not known. PCR primers comprised 60 Vbeta and 13 Jbeta primers. Sequencing used immunoSEQ multiplex PCR; TCRdb keeps in-frame clones, though not all of them. The repertoire consists of some 190,000 clones, with roughly 9.5% occurring once and the leading ten covering 1% to 1.5%. This TCR was sampled from a woman in her 30s in good health and CMV-seropositive. Material: PBMCs. V and J are TRBV7-9 and TRBJ1-3; a possible D gene is TRBD1 (5 bases). This CDR3 is CASSSDSPYTIYF. The DNA of the CDR3 is TGTGCCAGCAGCTCCGACAGTCCGTACACCATATATTTT.